This passage covers 30 T cell receptor beta chains from one sample sequenced in a study of cytomegalovirus exposure and HLA in healthy donors. PCR used 60 Vbeta primers and 13 Jbeta primers. Here immunoSEQ multiplex PCR was the method, and the copy in TCRdb shows in-frame clones only, minus some. Of 110,000 to 150,000 clones in the sample, 9.4% are singletons; the top ten hold less than 2%. Specimen: PBMCs. Receptor source: a male donor in good health and CMV-seronegative.

This clone was picked up a small number of times. This sequence joins TRBV5-6 and TRBJ2-7; D is unclear. Trimming stripped 4 bases from V and 1 base from J, with 6 bases between. The V gene's germline CDR1 is SGHDT and CDR2 YYEEEE. The CDR3 has 12 amino acids. The CDR3, as DNA: TGTGCCAGCAGCATTAGATCCTACGAGCAGTACTTC. Amino acids: CASSIRSYEQYF.

This clone was counted only a few times. The chain uses TRBV27 and TRBJ2-7; the match to TRBD2 covers 14 bases. V trimming: 4 bases; J trimming: 7 bases; junction bases outside the gene matches: 6. The CDR3 spans 15 residues. Germline lookup yields CDR1 MNHEY and CDR2 SMNVEV (reference sequence). The CDR3 DNA reads TGTGCCAGCAGTTCGGGGACTAGCGGGAGTGGGGAGCAGTACTTC. Translating gives CASSSGTSGSGEQYF.

The V and J genes are TRBV4-2 and TRBJ2-2; 7 bases fit TRBD2. Germline V gene lookup returns CDR1 LGHNA and CDR2 YNFKEQ. J gave up 0 bases and V 5 bases, and 9 bases lay outside the gene matches. This CDR3 is 17 amino acids long. Here the CDR3 reads CASSGGSGPANTGELFF. Here the CDR3 DNA reads TGTGCCAGCAGCGGGGGTAGCGGGCCCGCGAACACCGGGGAGCTGTTTTTT.

In the case of this clone: The sample has other DNA sequences that encode this CDR3 too. The CDR3 is CASSQDRTGYGYTF. CDR3 nucleotide sequence: TGCGCCAGCAGCCAAGATCGAACAGGCTATGGCTACACCTTC. The chain carries TRBV4-3 and TRBJ1-2; TRBD1 might be the D (5 bases). The V gene's germline CDR1 is LGHNA and CDR2 YSLEER. The CDR3 covers 14 residues. V shed 0 bases and J shed 4 bases, with 9 bases lying between them.

In this sample, this clone turned up a few times. The V gene is TRBV11-2, the J gene TRBJ1-1; a possible D gene is TRBD1 (5 bases). Trimming stripped 5 bases from V and 4 bases from J, with 11 bases between. Germline assignment: CDR1 SGHAT and CDR2 FQNNGV. CDR3 length: 13 amino acids. In DNA form, the CDR3 reads TGTGCCAGCAGCGAAGGGGCAGGCACTGAAGCTTTCTTT. Amino acid sequence: CASSEGAGTEAFF.

This sequence joins TRBV28 and TRBJ2-7; 9 bases fit TRBD2. V trimming: 5 bases; J trimming: 0 bases; junction bases outside the gene matches: 5. This CDR3 has 15 residues. The germline CDR1 and CDR2 sequences are MDHEN and SYDVKM. CDR3 sequence reads: CASSPSREGSYEQYF. Here the CDR3 DNA reads TGTGCCAGCAGTCCGTCGCGGGAGGGCTCCTACGAGCAGTACTTC.

This clone was recorded a few times. The rearrangement uses TRBV6-5 and TRBJ1-1; tentative D call: TRBD1 (6 bases). The length of the CDR3 is 13 residues. Germline loops: CDR1 MNHEY, CDR2 SVGAGI. Trimming cost V 2 bases and J 5 bases, with 9 bases left between them. CDR3 bases: TGTGCCAGCAGTTACACAGGGTTGACTGAAGCTTTCTTT. Amino acid sequence: CASSYTGLTEAFF.

J is TRBJ2-1 and V is TRBV6-5, with D tentatively TRBD1 (6 bases). Germline V gives CDR1 MNHEY, CDR2 SVGAGI. The CDR3 length is 13 residues. V gave up 8 bases and J gave up 10 bases, with 18 bases separating them. The chain's CDR3 is CASFAGAPGEQFF. The CDR3 region has the DNA TGTGCCAGCTTTGCAGGGGCCCCCGGCGAGCAGTTCTTC.

The chain couples TRBV28 to TRBJ2-7; the D gene is possibly TRBD1 (6 bases). CDR1 and CDR2 (germline): MDHEN, SYDVKM. The CDR3 extends over 14 amino acids. V was shortened by 4 bases and J by 1 base, with 11 bases between the two germline ends. CDR3 region: CASSSGQNSYEQYF. Written as DNA, the CDR3 is TGTGCCAGCAGTTCGGGACAAAATTCCTACGAGCAGTACTTC.

V is TRBV27 and J is TRBJ2-5; unclear D gene. V lost 2 bases to trimming and J lost 1 base, with 8 bases between them. CDR3 length equals 14 residues. The germline V gene has CDR1 MNHEY and CDR2 SMNVEV (reference sequence). As DNA, the CDR3 is TGTGCCAGCAGTTTACTCCCCCCCCAAGAGACCCAGTACTTC. Protein sequence: CASSLLPPQETQYF.

This clone was seen a handful of times. V usage is TRBV6-5 and J usage is TRBJ2-7, with a tentative D call TRBD1 (5 bases). Germline V gene data show CDR1 as MNHEY and CDR2 as SVGAGI. V was pared by 6 bases and J by 4 bases, with 19 bases between. This CDR3 is built from 15 residues. The chain's CDR3 is CASRDRGRPSYEQYF. DNA of the CDR3: TGTGCCAGCAGAGATAGGGGCAGGCCCTCTTACGAGCAGTACTTC.

The CDR3 sequence is CASAGAVVWAEQYF. The CDR3 nucleotides are TGTGCCAGCGCGGGCGCGGTAGTCTGGGCCGAGCAGTACTTC. The chain combines TRBV7-9 with TRBJ2-7, with a possible D match to TRBD2 (5 bases). The length of the CDR3 is 14 residues. The germline CDR1 and CDR2 sequences are SEHNR and FQNEAQ (reference sequence). V lost 8 bases and J 6 bases, leaving 20 bases between the germline ends.

The chain carries TRBV14 and TRBJ2-5; TRBD1 aligns across 7 bases. Looked up from germline, CDR1 is SGHDN and CDR2 is FVKESK. The length of the CDR3 is 15 residues. V gave up 1 base and J gave up 1 base; unmatched junction bases: 3. In nucleotides, the CDR3 is TGTGCCAGCAGCCAAGTGTCAGGGGGCCAAGAGACCCAGTACTTC. It is translated as CASSQVSGGQETQYF. Full variable domain (rest looked up from reference TRBV14 and TRBJ2-5): EAGVTQFPSHSVIEKGQTVTLRCDPISGHDNLYWYRRVMGKEIKFLLHFVKESKQDESGMPNNRFLAERTGGTYSTLKVQPAELEDSGVYFCASSQVSGGQETQYFGPGTRLLVL.

This clone was counted only a few times. The gene calls are TRBV6-1 and TRBJ2-2; 15 bases map to TRBD2. Germline CDR1 MNHNS, CDR2 SASEGT. The CDR3 covers 17 residues. J was trimmed by 3 bases and V by 4 bases; bases with no gene match: 3. DNA of the CDR3: TGTGCCAGCAGTGGGACTAGCGGGGGGGCCCACACCGGGGAGCTGTTTTTT. Its translation: CASSGTSGGAHTGELFF.

This clone appeared once. The chain has TRBV2 and TRBJ2-5; D unresolved. The end of the DNA is better explained by TRBJ2-7, so the J call may be wrong. CDR1 is SNHLY and CDR2 is FYNNEI in the germline V gene. CDR3 length: 12 amino acids. The CDR3 here is CASTQSSYEQYF. CDR3 coding DNA: TGTGCCAGCACACAGAGCTCCTACGAGCAGTACTTC.

The chain recombines TRBV5-1 with TRBJ2-1; D unresolved. The V end lost 4 bases, the J end lost 0 bases, and 11 bases lay between the germline ends. Germline lookup yields CDR1 SGHRS and CDR2 YFSETQ. The CDR3 contains 15 residues. CDR3 DNA: TGCGCCAGCAGCCCAGTGTACAGCTCCTACAATGAGCAGTTCTTC. It translates to CASSPVYSSYNEQFF.

V gene TRBV5-6 combines with J gene TRBJ2-7; 7 bases map to TRBD1. Per germline, CDR1 SGHDT and CDR2 YYEEEE. Unmatched junction bases numbered 4, after V lost 2 bases and J lost 2 bases. This CDR3 is 14 amino acids long. Here the CDR3 DNA reads TGTGCCAGCAGCTTCCCGGGACAGACCTACGAGCAGTACTTC. Its protein is CASSFPGQTYEQYF.

This clone was counted a few times. The chain recombines TRBV9 with TRBJ2-7; D is ambiguous. The CDR3 covers 15 residues. Germline assignment: CDR1 SGDLS and CDR2 YYNGEE. V dropped 1 base and J dropped 5 bases, with 16 bases sitting between them. The CDR3 bases are TGTGCCAGCAGCGTATTGGCGGCCCCCTTGGACGAGCAGTACTTC. The encoded protein is CASSVLAAPLDEQYF.

The V call is TRBV2, the J call TRBJ2-2; 7 bases map to TRBD2. The germline gives CDR1 SNHLY, CDR2 FYNNEI. V lost 8 bases and J lost 1; bases outside the gene matches: 7. This CDR3 region has 15 residues. The DNA for the CDR3 is TGTGCCAGCGGACTTGGGGGGGGGAACACCGGGGAGCTGTTTTTT. Translated: CASGLGGGNTGELFF.

The rearrangement uses TRBV20-1 and TRBJ1-1; tentatively, D is TRBD1 (5 bases). CDR3 size: 11 residues. Germline assignment: CDR1 DFQATT and CDR2 SNEGSKA (reference sequence). The CDR3 protein is CRSPGVTEAFF. The CDR3 DNA follows: TGCAGGTCGCCGGGGGTAACTGAAGCTTTCTTT.

The chain has TRBV29-1 and TRBJ2-7; 7 bases line up with TRBD2. Germline V gene lookup returns CDR1 SQVTM and CDR2 ANQGSEA. V dropped 4 bases and J dropped 5; count of bases not matched to a gene: 11. The CDR3 extends over 14 amino acids. The CDR3 DNA is TGCAGCGTTGTCATTGCGGGGGTGAGTCACGAGCAGTACTTC. Translation gives CSVVIAGVSHEQYF.

This clone was seen only a few times. The chain combines TRBV5-1 with TRBJ2-2, with TRBD1 matching over 7 bases. With 4 bases clipped from V and 6 bases from J, the junction kept 6 bases outside the gene matches. The CDR3 has 14 residues. Germline V lookup: CDR1 SGHRS, CDR2 YFSETQ. The CDR3 loop is CASSAKTGAGELFF. CDR3 bases: TGCGCCAGCAGCGCGAAAACAGGGGCCGGGGAGCTGTTTTTT.

This clone was recorded only once. CDR3 DNA sequence: TGTGCCAGCAGCCCGGGACTAGCGGGAGCCTACCACTACGAGCAGTACTTC. Translated: CASSPGLAGAYHYEQYF. The rearrangement joins TRBV7-7 to TRBJ2-7; 14 nucleotides match TRBD2. The length of the CDR3 is 17 residues. Trimming removed 5 bases from V and 3 bases from J; junction bases left unmatched: 9. Germline V gene lookup returns CDR1 SSHAT and CDR2 FNYEAQ (reference sequence).

The chain joins TRBV7-2 to TRBJ1-1, with 10 positions matching TRBD1. J was trimmed by 6 bases and V by 6 bases; bases with no gene match: 19. Germline values: CDR1 SGHTA, CDR2 FQGNSA. CDR3 length: 18 residues. CDR3 in amino acids: CASSFEPGTGAFGSEAFF. DNA of the CDR3: TGTGCCAGCAGTTTTGAACCCGGGACAGGGGCCTTCGGCTCTGAAGCTTTCTTT.

The gene calls are TRBV30 and TRBJ2-5; TRBD1 aligns across 7 bases. Germline-derived CDR1 and CDR2 are GTSNPN and SVGIG (reference sequence). This CDR3 region has 14 residues. V trimming: 1 base; J trimming: 5 bases; junction bases outside the gene matches: 7. The CDR3 bases are TGTGCCTGGAGTGCCGCAGGGGGAGCTGAGACCCAGTACTTC. As protein: CAWSAAGGAETQYF.

This clone was seen only a few times. V gene TRBV5-1 combines with J gene TRBJ1-3; TRBD1 aligns across 7 bases. The trim removed 0 bases at V and 0 bases at J, leaving 9 bases unmatched. The V gene's germline CDR1 is SGHRS and CDR2 YFSETQ. The CDR3 loop spans 18 amino acids. The CDR3 coding sequence is TGCGCCAGCAGCTTGGGGTATGGGGACAGTATCTCTGGAAACACCATATATTTT. Its translation: CASSLGYGDSISGNTIYF.

This clone has only a few counts. The chain carries TRBV4-2 and TRBJ1-4, with TRBD1 identical over 7 bases. CDR1 and CDR2 (germline): LGHNA, YNFKEQ. After removal of 7 bases from V and 5 bases from J, the junction contained 13 bases not matched to a gene. This CDR3 spans 16 amino acids. CDR3 sequence: CASTTDGDSLNEKLFF. As DNA, the CDR3 is TGTGCCAGCACCACCGACGGGGACAGCCTAAATGAAAAACTGTTTTTT.

V and J are TRBV18 and TRBJ1-1; 8 nucleotides match TRBD1. V lost 5 bases and J lost 1; bases outside the gene matches: 6. This CDR3 is 15 amino acids long. In germline, CDR1 is KGHSH, CDR2 LQKENI. DNA of the CDR3: TGTGCCAGCTCATCCAGGGGGCTCCGGAACACTGAAGCTTTCTTT. This translates into CASSSRGLRNTEAFF.

V usage is TRBV4-3 and J usage is TRBJ2-7; possible D gene TRBD2, 5 bases. V was shortened by 0 bases and J by 7 bases, with 10 bases between the two germline ends. Germline V CDR1 and CDR2: LGHNA, YSLEER. This CDR3 contains 13 residues. The CDR3 region is CASSQDKEREQYF. In DNA, the CDR3 is TGCGCCAGCAGCCAAGATAAGGAGCGGGAGCAGTACTTC.

This clone was seen only a few times. The J gene is TRBJ2-3, the V gene TRBV5-4; 10 bases agree with TRBD2. Per germline, CDR1 SGHNT and CDR2 YYREEE (reference sequence). CDR3 length: 15 residues. The V gene end was trimmed by 0 bases and the J gene end by 5 bases; junction bases not matched to a gene: 3. In DNA, the CDR3 is TGTGCCAGCAGCTTGGGAACTAGCGGGAAAGATACGCAGTATTTT. Encoded protein: CASSLGTSGKDTQYF.